Below, one T cell receptor beta chain is given with its context. Its antigen is as yet unknown. The sample is drawn from a study of graft-versus-host responses after intestinal transplantation. Turning to the study itself: Isolated intestinal, liver-intestinal, or multivisceral transplants had been given to the recipients. Study results and caveats: Recipient bone marrow held GvH clones, some seen earlier in ileum or blood. Circulating GvH clones peaking coincided with falling HvG clones soon after transplant. Where graft-donor T cell macrochimerism was present, patients had high graft-versus-host to host-versus-graft clonal ratios in allografts.

Sequencing used immunoSEQ multiplex PCR; TCRdb keeps in-frame clones, though not all of them. Of 10,000 to 15,000 clones detected, over 85% appear once; the ten largest clones hold 4.4%. V lost 5 bases and J 1 base, leaving 6 bases between the germline ends. Germline CDR1 is SGHTS and CDR2 is YDEGEE. The CDR3 is 13 residues long. Here the sequenced sample was PBMCs, taken approximately 960 days after intestinal transplantation. The genes are TRBV5-8 and TRBJ2-2; D uncertain. The TCR was taken from a human patient who received an intestinal transplant, so some T cells may come from the graft donor. The DNA for the CDR3 is TGTGCCAGCAGGCGTGGGAACACCGGGGAGCTGTTTTTT. This sequence encodes CASRRGNTGELFF.